A single TCR beta chain is shown here with its context. The data were produced by immunoSEQ multiplex PCR, yet TCRdb's version contains in-frame clones alone and is incomplete. Altogether a few million clones are present, approximately 92% being singletons, with the ten largest covering under 0.15%. These data come from a study of shared clonotypes between healthy human individuals. This CDR3 is built from 14 residues. Germline values: CDR1 MDHEN, CDR2 SYDVKM. Deletions cut 6 bases from V and 4 bases from J, with 15 bases between. The donors, healthy adults who were HIV-negative, had experienced no recent acute infections or vaccinations.

The sequence was collected from a man aged 18 to 29 in good health. The chain carries TRBV28 and TRBJ2-5; D uncertain. Input material: naive CD4+ T cells sorted from blood. Subset of the sample: CD45RA+ positively selected. Here the CDR3 reads CASSPGTLGETQYF. Written as DNA, the CDR3 is TGTGCCAGCAGCCCGGGCACGCTGGGAGAGACCCAGTACTTC. Full variable domain (outside the CDR3, taken from reference TRBV28 and TRBJ2-5): DVKVTQSSRYLVKRTGEKVFLECVQDMDHENMFWYRQDPGLGLRLIYFSYDVKMKEKGDIPEGYSVSREKKERFSLILESASTNQTSMYLCASSPGTLGETQYFGPGTRLLVL.